The 14 T cell receptor beta chains below come from one sample, sequenced in a study of T cells in Graves' hyperthyroidism and ophthalmopathy. Researchers amplified the TCR beta CDR3 regions from RNA transcripts. The TCR CDR3 was amplified in a first-round RT-PCR using the HTBI primer set. Using its own MiXCR run on the multiplex PCR reads, TCRdb lists one record per CDR3 protein. This sample has fewer than 700,000 distinct CDR3 sequences, with 15% to 20% found just once. The sample comprised blood. These receptors all stem from a woman in her 30s with Graves' hyperthyroidism.

This clonotype was seen a few times. The rearrangement joins TRBV6-1 to TRBJ1-2, with 7 nucleotides matching TRBD1. The CDR3 runs 15 residues. J gave up 6 bases and V 6 bases, and 13 bases lay outside the gene matches. Germline CDR1 and CDR2: MNHNS and SASEGT. CDR3 DNA sequence: TGTGCCAGCAGGCGACAGGGTCGGAAGGAAAATGGCTACACCTTC. Translated: CASRRQGRKENGYTF.

A few counts support this clonotype. V usage is TRBV6-2 or TRBV6-3 and J usage is TRBJ2-7, with a possible D match to TRBD2 (6 bases). The germline CDR1 and CDR2 sequences are MNHEY and SVGEGT. This CDR3 comprises 15 residues. Trimming stripped 4 bases from V and 3 bases from J, with 16 bases between. CDR3: CASSFRGAGLYEQYF. The CDR3 DNA is TGTGCCAGCAGTTTCCGAGGTGCGGGGCTCTACGAGCAGTACTTC.

This clonotype was observed many times. The V call is TRBV30, the J call TRBJ1-5, with D uncertain. The CDR3 is 12 amino acids. CDR1 and CDR2 from the germline V gene are GTSNPN and SVGIG (reference sequence). Trimming shortened V by 6 bases and J by 3 bases, and 9 bases separated the two germline ends. The CDR3 sequence: CACGRPNQPQHF. CDR3 nucleotide sequence: TGTGCCTGTGGACGCCCCAATCAGCCCCAGCATTTT.

This clonotype came up a few times. V is TRBV28 and J is TRBJ2-6; no definite D call. V was trimmed by 5 bases and J by 0 bases, leaving 8 bases between them. The germline V gene has CDR1 MDHEN and CDR2 SYDVKM. The CDR3 loop spans 15 amino acids. The CDR3 sequence: CASSVLLSGANVLTF. Written as DNA, the CDR3 is TGTGCCAGCAGTGTTCTCCTCTCTGGGGCCAACGTCCTGACTTTC. Together with reference TRBV28 and TRBJ2-6, the CDR3 gives the full variable domain: DVKVTQSSRYLVKRTGEKVFLECVQDMDHENMFWYRQDPGLGLRLIYFSYDVKMKEKGDIPEGYSVSREKKERFSLILESASTNQTSMYLCASSVLLSGANVLTFGAGSRLTVL.

This clonotype has a count of ten or more. The chain uses TRBV27 and TRBJ2-1; D is unclear. Germline lookup yields CDR1 MNHEY and CDR2 SMNVEV (reference sequence). The V gene lost 2 bases and the J gene lost 0 bases, with 5 bases spanning the gap. The CDR3 spans 14 residues. The CDR3 bases are TGTGCCAGCAGTTTAGACCTCTCCTACAATGAGCAGTTCTTC. This codes for CASSLDLSYNEQFF.

This clonotype was detected many times. This CDR3 reads CAISERAGRTYEQYF. The CDR3 region has the DNA TGTGCCATCAGTGAACGTGCAGGACGAACCTACGAGCAGTACTTC. The chain uses TRBV10-3 and TRBJ2-7; no clear D gene. Germline assignment: CDR1 ENHRY and CDR2 SYGVKD. The CDR3 is made up of 15 amino acids. V lost 3 bases to trimming and J lost 2 bases, with 14 bases between them.

Regarding this clonotype: Being one base from a much bigger clone, this may be a read error. CDR3 loop: CARSFRGQTTYEQYF. CDR3 sequence (DNA): TGTGCCCGCAGTTTTAGGGGACAGACAACCTACGAGCAGTACTTC. V gene TRBV28 combines with J gene TRBJ2-7; 7 bases match TRBD1. CDR1 and CDR2 (germline): MDHEN, SYDVKM. The CDR3 extends over 15 amino acids.

This clonotype occurred a few times. V and J are TRBV20-1 and TRBJ2-4, with 9 nucleotides matching TRBD2. The CDR3 is 19 residues long. The junction had 14 bases not matched to a gene; V was cut back by 1 base and J by 1 base. Germline V CDR1 and CDR2: DFQATT, SNEGSKA (reference sequence). CDR3 sequence (DNA): TGCAGTGCTAGAGCAAAGGTAGCGGGAGTCGTCTATGCCAAAAACATTCAGTACTTC. Amino acid sequence: CSARAKVAGVVYAKNIQYF.

The genes are TRBV4-1 and TRBJ1-2; TRBD1 matches at 8 bases. The CDR3 sequence is 13 residues long. Trimming cost V 2 bases and J 7 bases; bases outside gene matches: 3. From germline, CDR1 is MGHRA and CDR2 YSYEKL. CDR3 nucleotide sequence: TGCGCCAGCAGCCAACAGGGGGCGGTTGGCTACACCTTC. Translation: CASSQQGAVGYTF.

This clonotype was picked up many times. The V and J genes are TRBV27 and TRBJ1-1, with 7 positions matching TRBD1. The CDR3 spans 15 residues. Trimming removed 5 bases from V and 2 bases from J; junction bases left unmatched: 8. Germline V gene lookup returns CDR1 MNHEY and CDR2 SMNVEV (reference sequence). The CDR3: CASSNIRDSNTEAFF. The CDR3 region has the DNA TGTGCCAGCAGTAACATCCGGGACAGTAACACTGAAGCTTTCTTT.

This clonotype came up many times. J is TRBJ2-5 and V is TRBV7-2; D may match TRBD1 or TRBD2 (5 bases each). There are 16 residues in the CDR3. CDR1 is SGHTA, CDR2 FQGNSA, per germline. V dropped 1 base and J dropped 5 bases, with 17 bases sitting between them. Written as DNA, the CDR3 is TGTGCCAGCAGCTTAGAGAGGGGCAGACCCGGGGAGACCCAGTACTTC. The encoded protein is CASSLERGRPGETQYF.

Details on this clonotype: The germline gene is not matched at one end of the junction; a read error may be the cause. The genes are TRBV14 and TRBJ2-7, with D hard to call. Germline lookup yields CDR1 SGHDN and CDR2 FVKESK. There are 17 residues in the CDR3. The DNA of the CDR3 is TGTGCCAGCAGCCAAGAAATGAGTTTAAGGTTCGGATACGGGCAGTACTTC. Translated: CASSQEMSLRFGYGQYF.

As regards this clonotype: A read error is possible here, since a much larger clone lies one base away. The chain joins TRBV3-1 to TRBJ2-2; D not certain. The CDR3 totals 13 residues. Germline V gene sequence: CDR1 LGHDT, CDR2 YNNKEL (reference sequence). This CDR3 is CGSSQRNTGELFF. As DNA, the CDR3 is TGTGGCAGCAGCCAAAGAAACACCGGGGAGCTGTTTTTT. Combining the CDR3 with reference TRBV3-1 and TRBJ2-2 gives the whole variable domain DTAVSQTPKYLVTQMGNDKSIKCEQNLGHDTMYWYKQDSKKFLKIMFSYNNKELIINETVPNRFSPKSPDKAHLNLHINSLELGDSAVYFCGSSQRNTGELFFGEGSRLTVL.

This sequence joins TRBV27 and TRBJ2-7; D remains unclear. This CDR3 is 15 amino acids long. Trimming stripped 2 bases from V and 4 bases from J, with 15 bases between. CDR1 and CDR2 from the germline V gene are MNHEY and SMNVEV (reference sequence). This chain's CDR3 is CASSLQVGRAYEQYF. CDR3 nucleotides: TGTGCCAGCAGTTTACAGGTTGGCCGCGCTTACGAGCAGTACTTC.